The 4 T cell receptor beta chains presented below share a single source sample, sequenced in a study of blood T cell repertoires in COVID-19. This table comes from immunoSEQ multiplex PCR, and its TCRdb copy is limited to in-frame clones, with some not included. This table holds approximately 260,000 clones, around 88% found once. The sequenced material came from PBMCs or T cells enriched from blood (not recorded which). These receptors were collected from a woman aged 40 to 50 with acute COVID-19.

V usage is TRBV11-3 and J usage is TRBJ2-1, with D tentatively TRBD1 (5 bases). Germline V gene data show CDR1 as SGHNT and CDR2 as YENEEA. The V and J ends lost 5 bases and 5 bases respectively, with 16 bases between them. The CDR3 runs to 15 residues. Here the CDR3 reads CASSPQGVWDNEQFF. The CDR3 DNA follows: TGTGCCAGCAGCCCCCAAGGGGTGTGGGACAATGAGCAGTTCTTC.

The chain links TRBV11-2 to TRBJ1-3; TRBD1 agrees at 8 bases. Germline V CDR1 and CDR2: SGHAT, FQNNGV. The CDR3 totals 16 residues. V lost 6 bases to trimming and J lost 2 bases; unmatched junction nucleotides: 9. In nucleotides, the CDR3 is TGTGCCAGCAGTCTTAGGACAGGGCTGGCTGGAAACACCATATATTTT. Its translation: CASSLRTGLAGNTIYF.

The chain links TRBV19 to TRBJ2-1; weak D call: TRBD2 (5 bases). With 4 bases removed from V and 5 bases from J, the gap between germline ends came to 15 bases. The germline gives CDR1 LNHDA, CDR2 SQIVND (reference sequence). The CDR3 has 15 amino acids. The CDR3 bases are TGTGCCAGTAGTAGGGCCGGACTTGGAAACAATGAGCAGTTCTTC. It translates to CASSRAGLGNNEQFF.

The rearrangement uses TRBV9 and TRBJ2-6, with D perhaps TRBD2 (6 bases). Trimming removed 2 bases at V and 0 bases at J, with 18 bases between. The CDR3 sequence is 19 residues long. In germline, CDR1 is SGDLS, CDR2 YYNGEE. This chain's CDR3 is CASSVGLLREYSGANVLTF. Here the CDR3 DNA reads TGTGCCAGCAGCGTGGGACTTTTGAGGGAATACTCTGGGGCCAACGTCCTGACTTTC.